A single sample gave rise to the 17 T cell receptor beta chains below, sequenced in a study of T cells expressing NK-cell markers. TCRdb processed the 5' RACE reads again and assigns one entry to each CDR3 protein, with no DNA. Recorded for this sample: around 110,000 distinct CDR3 sequences. The sample comprised blood T cells: a sorted CD56 or NKG2C T cell subset, CD4+ or CD8+ T cells, or bulk PBMC T cells (not recorded which). These receptors came from a woman aged 18-70 years in good health.

The chain uses TRBV29-1 and TRBJ2-1; TCRdb indicates TRBD2, and absent DNA this call remains unverified. This CDR3 contains 13 residues. Germline V gene lookup returns CDR1 SQVTM and CDR2 ANQGSEA. CDR3: CSSGLADHNEQFF.

The CDR3: CASSEGQMNTEAFF. The rearrangement links TRBV11-2 to TRBJ1-1; TCRdb's D gene call, TRBD1, goes unchecked for lack of DNA. The CDR3 is made up of 14 amino acids. Germline-derived CDR1 and CDR2 are SGHAT and FQNNGV.

The chain joins TRBV11-2 to TRBJ2-3. The length of the CDR3 is 13 residues. Germline assignment: CDR1 SGHAT and CDR2 FQNNGV. The CDR3 loop reads CASVRSGTDTQYF.

This chain uses TRBV27 with TRBJ2-4; TCRdb designates TRBD1, a call that cannot be tested without DNA. The CDR3 extends over 12 amino acids. In germline, CDR1 is MNHEY, CDR2 SMNVEV (reference sequence). The CDR3 sequence: CASSYTGDIQYF.

The CDR3 protein is CASSLEGDGNQPQHF. This chain joins TRBV12-3 or TRBV12-4 and TRBJ1-5; absent DNA, TCRdb's TRBD1 call cannot be checked. This CDR3 has 15 residues.

J is TRBJ1-1 and V is TRBV20-1. Germline CDR1 reads DFQATT; CDR2 reads SNEGSKA (reference sequence). The CDR3 totals 14 residues. The chain's CDR3 is CSARVQGSDTEAFF.

This chain connects TRBV4-3 to TRBJ2-6; checking the TCRdb D call of TRBD1 is not possible without DNA. This CDR3 is 17 amino acids long. CDR1 and CDR2 (germline): LGHNA, YSLEER. The CDR3 protein is CASSTQTGGSGANVLTF.

This chain connects TRBV9 to TRBJ2-7; TCRdb indicates TRBD1, and absent DNA this call remains unverified. This CDR3 has 15 amino acids. From germline, CDR1 is SGDLS and CDR2 YYNGEE. The CDR3 is CASSAGSSDSYEQYF.

J is TRBJ2-7 and V is TRBV24-1. Germline V gene sequence: CDR1 KGHDR, CDR2 SFDVKD. The CDR3 consists of 13 residues. The CDR3 loop is CATSDFQSYEQYF.

The J gene is TRBJ1-5, the V gene TRBV12-3 or TRBV12-4. The CDR3 has 14 amino acids. The CDR3: CASSFWGSNQPQHF.

The V gene is TRBV6-2 or TRBV6-3, the J gene TRBJ2-1; TCRdb's D call, TRBD2, is unchecked because there is no DNA. This CDR3 is built from 16 residues. Germline V gives CDR1 MNHEY, CDR2 SVGEGT. The CDR3 sequence is CASSTFASGSYNEQFF.

V gene TRBV20-1 combines with J gene TRBJ1-1. Looked up from germline, CDR1 is DFQATT and CDR2 is SNEGSKA (reference sequence). This CDR3 is built from 13 residues. CDR3 region: CSASGSEHTEAFF.

The rearrangement joins TRBV28 to TRBJ2-5; TCRdb outputs TRBD2, but without DNA this stays unchecked. CDR3 size: 13 residues. CDR1 and CDR2 (germline): MDHEN, SYDVKM. This CDR3 reads CASSRLGRETQYF.

The rearrangement links TRBV7-9 to TRBJ1-2; TCRdb's assignment of TRBD1 cannot be checked, as there is no DNA. This CDR3 region has 17 residues. Germline values: CDR1 SEHNR, CDR2 FQNEAQ (reference sequence). Here the CDR3 reads CASSWSRDIGQRDGYTF.

V and J are TRBV5-6 and TRBJ1-1. The CDR3 consists of 15 residues. The germline gives CDR1 SGHDT, CDR2 YYEEEE. The CDR3: CASSFYPTMNTEAFF.

The rearrangement links TRBV6-5 to TRBJ2-1; the TCRdb call, TRBD1, lacks DNA for checking. Per the germline V gene, CDR1 is MNHEY and CDR2 is SVGAGI. CDR3 length: 17 amino acids. The CDR3 is CASSYSMGRDSYNEQFF.

This chain joins TRBV12-3 or TRBV12-4 and TRBJ2-6; TCRdb gives TRBD1 as the D gene, but with no DNA this cannot be confirmed. The CDR3 runs 15 residues. CDR3 loop: CASSNGGLGANVLTF.